This T cell receptor beta chain was sequenced during a study of sequential checkpoint blockade in melanoma. As for the study in general: TCRβ was sequenced from DNA of 91 pretreatment tumors. Whole-study findings and limits: Response in arm A was associated with pretreatment TIL clonality.

TCRdb keeps only in-frame clones here, not all; method: immunoSEQ multiplex PCR. The sample shows 2,000 or so clones, approximately 23% of them seen only once. To note about this clone: Its antigen is still unknown.

The treatment here: randomized to nivolumab then ipilimumab (arm A) or the reverse (arm B). CDR1 MDHEN and CDR2 SYDVKM come from the germline V gene. V lost 3 bases and J lost 0, with 15 bases in between. This CDR3 has 17 amino acids. The chain joins TRBV28 to TRBJ1-5, with D uncertain. This TCR derives from a human donor with melanoma. The starting material was tumor tissue (inferred from file names), obtained from a patient given nivolumab and ipilimumab in sequence. The CDR3 sequence: CASSFQSSSYSNQPQHF. CDR3 DNA sequence: TGTGCCAGCAGTTTCCAGTCGAGCAGCTATAGCAATCAGCCCCAGCATTTT.